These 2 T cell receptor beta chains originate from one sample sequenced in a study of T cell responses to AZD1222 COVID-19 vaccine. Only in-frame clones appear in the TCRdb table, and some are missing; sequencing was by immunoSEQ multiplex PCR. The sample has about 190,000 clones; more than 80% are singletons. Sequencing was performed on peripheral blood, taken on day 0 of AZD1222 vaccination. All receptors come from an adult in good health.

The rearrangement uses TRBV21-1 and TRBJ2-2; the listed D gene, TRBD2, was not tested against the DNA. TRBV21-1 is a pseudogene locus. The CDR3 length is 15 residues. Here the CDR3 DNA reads TGTGCCAGCAGCCCTCCGGGACTGGAACGATGGGAGCTGTTTTTT. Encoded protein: CASSPPGLERWELFF.

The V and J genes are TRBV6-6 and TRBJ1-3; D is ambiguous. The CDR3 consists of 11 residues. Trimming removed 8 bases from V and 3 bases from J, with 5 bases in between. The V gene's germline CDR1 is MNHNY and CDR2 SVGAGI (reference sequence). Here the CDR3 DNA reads TGTGCCAGCTTAGTTGGAAACACCATATATTTT. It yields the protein CASLVGNTIYF.